Following are 19 T cell receptor beta chains from one sample sequenced in a study of OX40 agonist ivuxolimab in advanced cancers. The protocol was immunoSEQ multiplex PCR, while the TCRdb copy is restricted to in-frame clones and leaves out a portion. Of 65,000 to 80,000 clones listed, about 88% are singletons. Sequenced here: CD4+ or CD8+ T cells sorted from blood, sampled in a trial of the OX40 agonist ivuxolimab. These TCRs come from an adult with an advanced solid tumor such as melanoma, head and neck, liver or kidney cancer.

The genes are TRBV28 and TRBJ2-3; a weak D match, TRBD2 (6 bases). V was cut by 4 bases and J by 6 bases, with 17 bases left in between. The CDR3 is 15 residues long. Germline assignment: CDR1 MDHEN and CDR2 SYDVKM. CDR3 DNA: TGTGCCAGCAGTTCGAGGACCCGTGGGGGGGATACGCAGTATTTT. Encoded protein: CASSSRTRGGDTQYF. The full variable domain, rest sourced from reference TRBV28 and TRBJ2-3, is DVKVTQSSRYLVKRTGEKVFLECVQDMDHENMFWYRQDPGLGLRLIYFSYDVKMKEKGDIPEGYSVSREKKERFSLILESASTNQTSMYLCASSSRTRGGDTQYFGPGTRLTVL.

The rearrangement joins TRBV2 to TRBJ2-5; maybe TRBD2 (5 bases). CDR1 is SNHLY, CDR2 FYNNEI, per germline. CDR3 size: 13 residues. Trimming stripped 9 bases from V and 11 bases from J, with 22 bases between. CDR3 DNA sequence: TGTGCCAGTCTGGGAGTCTTCGAGGTAGAGCAGTACTTC. Its translation: CASLGVFEVEQYF.

This chain uses TRBV5-1 with TRBJ1-2, with 9 bases matching TRBD1. This CDR3 spans 13 amino acids. CDR1 and CDR2 from the germline V gene are SGHRS and YFSETQ. Unmatched junction bases numbered 6, after V lost 5 bases and J lost 7 bases. CDR3 loop: CASRPGQGVGYTF. CDR3 DNA sequence: TGCGCCAGCAGACCGGGACAGGGTGTTGGCTACACCTTC.

The chain has TRBV11-3 and TRBJ2-5; no firm D call. The length of the CDR3 is 12 residues. Germline V lookup: CDR1 SGHNT, CDR2 YENEEA. The germline V and J ends were trimmed by 1 base and 5 bases, with 5 bases remaining between them. The DNA of the CDR3 is TGTGCCAGCAGCTTAGGGCGGGAGACCCAGTACTTC. As protein: CASSLGRETQYF.

V and J are TRBV6-1 and TRBJ1-2; D might be TRBD1 (5 bases). The CDR3 length is 15 residues. Trimming removed 0 bases at V and 7 bases at J, with 15 bases between. Germline lookup yields CDR1 MNHNS and CDR2 SASEGT. CDR3 in amino acids: CASSEALRGGTGYTF. For the CDR3, the DNA is TGTGCCAGCAGTGAAGCGCTTCGTGGGGGTACTGGCTACACCTTC.

This clone was counted a single time. The rearrangement joins TRBV27 to TRBJ2-3; D gene uncertain. This CDR3 contains 13 residues. V lost 6 bases and J lost 1, with 8 bases in between. Germline loops: CDR1 MNHEY, CDR2 SMNVEV (reference sequence). CDR3 in amino acids: CASRLQGTDTQYF. The CDR3 bases are TGTGCCAGCAGGCTTCAGGGCACAGATACGCAGTATTTT.

This chain uses TRBV30 with TRBJ2-3; D is uncertain. The CDR3 loop spans 10 amino acids. CDR1 and CDR2 (germline): GTSNPN, SVGIG (reference sequence). Deletions cut 5 bases from V and 6 bases from J, with 6 bases between. The CDR3 loop reads CAWGVDTQYF. The CDR3 bases are TGTGCCTGGGGGGTTGATACGCAGTATTTT.

The CDR3 bases are TGCGCCAGCAGAGGAGAGACCCAGTACTTC. Translation: CASRGETQYF. J is TRBJ2-5 and V is TRBV5-1; no clear D gene. CDR3 length equals 10 residues. Between the trimmed V and J ends, which lost 5 bases and 4 bases, there was a span of 3 bases. Per the germline V gene, CDR1 is SGHRS and CDR2 is YFSETQ.

This clone was picked up a small number of times. The gene calls are TRBV9 and TRBJ2-2; possibly TRBD1 for D (5 bases). Germline CDR1 SGDLS, CDR2 YYNGEE. There are 16 residues in the CDR3. Trimming took off 0 bases at V and 0 bases at J, with 9 bases between the two ends. CDR3 sequence: CASSVGVGANTGELFF. CDR3 sequence (DNA): TGTGCCAGCAGCGTAGGAGTAGGGGCGAACACCGGGGAGCTGTTTTTT.

This chain links TRBV10-2 with TRBJ1-1, with D uncertain. The CDR3 is 13 residues long. CDR1 is WSHSY and CDR2 is SAAADI in the germline V gene. Trimming took off 2 bases at V and 1 base at J, with 5 bases between the two ends. The CDR3 spells CASSEQKNTEAFF. The DNA for the CDR3 is TGCGCCAGCAGTGAGCAAAAGAACACTGAAGCTTTCTTT.

This chain uses TRBV11-1 with TRBJ2-7; D ambiguous. CDR1 is SGHAT, CDR2 FQDESV, per germline (reference sequence). There are 14 residues in the CDR3. The V gene lost 1 base and the J gene lost 1 base, with 8 bases spanning the gap. In nucleotides, the CDR3 is TGTGCCAGCAGCTTAGTTTGGAATTCCTACGAGCAGTACTTC. As protein: CASSLVWNSYEQYF.

The chain carries TRBV6-5 and TRBJ1-2; D unclear. V was pared by 4 bases and J by 8 bases, with 14 bases between. There are 13 residues in the CDR3. Germline V gene lookup returns CDR1 MNHEY and CDR2 SVGAGI. This chain's CDR3 is CASSSRAAQGYTF. CDR3 coding DNA: TGTGCCAGCAGTTCCCGGGCAGCCCAAGGCTACACCTTC.

CDR3 in DNA: TGTGCCAGCAGCTTAGGCGGGGGGGCGACCTACAATGAGCAGTTCTTC. Amino acids: CASSLGGGATYNEQFF. The genes are TRBV7-2 and TRBJ2-1, with 9 bases that match TRBD2. J was trimmed by 2 bases and V by 1 base; bases with no gene match: 3. CDR1 and CDR2 (germline): SGHTA, FQGNSA. The CDR3 sequence is 16 residues long.

This chain connects TRBV6-1 to TRBJ1-6, with 8 bases aligning to TRBD1. The CDR3 totals 14 residues. Per the germline V gene, CDR1 is MNHNS and CDR2 is SASEGT. The trim removed 0 bases at V and 9 bases at J, leaving 1 base unmatched. This chain's CDR3 is CASSEARGRSPLHF. The CDR3, as DNA: TGTGCCAGCAGTGAAGCCAGGGGGCGTTCACCCCTCCACTTT.

This rearrangement joins TRBV5-5 to TRBJ1-4; D may be TRBD1 (5 bases). Germline CDR1 reads SGHKS; CDR2 reads YYEKEE (reference sequence). This CDR3 is built from 15 residues. Trimming cost V 0 bases and J 8 bases, with 14 bases left between them. CDR3 amino acids: CASSLGQFGMEKLFF. The CDR3 bases are TGTGCCAGCAGCTTGGGACAGTTCGGGATGGAAAAACTGTTTTTT.

This chain connects TRBV5-4 to TRBJ2-3; tentatively, D is TRBD2 (6 bases). The CDR3 is 14 amino acids. The V gene's germline CDR1 is SGHNT and CDR2 YYREEE (reference sequence). The V gene lost 0 bases and the J gene lost 3 bases, with 8 bases spanning the gap. The CDR3 protein is CASSLAAGTDTQYF. The CDR3 nucleotides are TGTGCCAGCAGCTTGGCCGCGGGGACAGATACGCAGTATTTT.

CDR3 amino acids: CASSVVHLDRANYGYTF. The CDR3, as DNA: TGTGCCAGCAGTGTCGTTCATTTGGACAGAGCTAACTATGGCTACACCTTC. The rearrangement joins TRBV6-1 to TRBJ1-2; D possibly corresponds to TRBD1 (6 bases). The germline gives CDR1 MNHNS, CDR2 SASEGT. The CDR3 loop spans 17 amino acids. The V gene lost 4 bases and the J gene lost 0 bases, with 18 bases spanning the gap.

V usage is TRBV5-6 and J usage is TRBJ1-5; D is undetermined. Germline CDR1 and CDR2: SGHDT and YYEEEE. V gave up 2 bases and J gave up 0 bases, with 6 bases separating them. This CDR3 is 14 amino acids long. As DNA, the CDR3 is TGTGCCAGCAGCTTCGTCGATAGCAATCAGCCCCAGCATTTT. Translated, it gives CASSFVDSNQPQHF.

The chain is built from TRBV27 and TRBJ1-2; 10 bases are a match to TRBD1. J lost 8 bases, V lost 2 bases, and 2 bases had no gene match. The CDR3 runs to 13 residues. Looked up from germline, CDR1 is MNHEY and CDR2 is SMNVEV (reference sequence). In nucleotides, the CDR3 is TGTGCCAGCAGTTTAGACAGGGGGCACGGCTACACCTTC. This gives the protein CASSLDRGHGYTF.